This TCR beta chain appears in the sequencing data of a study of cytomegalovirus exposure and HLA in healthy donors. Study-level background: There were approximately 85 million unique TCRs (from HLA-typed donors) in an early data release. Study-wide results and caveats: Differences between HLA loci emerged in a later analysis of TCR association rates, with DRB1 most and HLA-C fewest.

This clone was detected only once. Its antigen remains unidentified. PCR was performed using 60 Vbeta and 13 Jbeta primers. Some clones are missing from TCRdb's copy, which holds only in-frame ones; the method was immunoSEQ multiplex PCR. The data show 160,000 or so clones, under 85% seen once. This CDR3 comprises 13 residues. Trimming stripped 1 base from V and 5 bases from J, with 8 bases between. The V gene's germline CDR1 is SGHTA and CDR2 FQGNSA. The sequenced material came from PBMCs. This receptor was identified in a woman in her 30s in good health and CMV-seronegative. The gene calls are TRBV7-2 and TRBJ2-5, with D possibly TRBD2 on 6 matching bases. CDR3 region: CASSLGEVETQYF. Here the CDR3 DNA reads TGTGCCAGCAGCTTAGGGGAGGTGGAGACCCAGTACTTC.